Presented here are 27 T cell receptor beta chains from one specimen sequenced in a study of blood T cell repertoires in COVID-19. Only in-frame clones appear in the TCRdb table, and some are missing; sequencing was by immunoSEQ multiplex PCR. The data show about 230,000 clones, 80% to 90% seen once. The sequenced material came from peripheral blood. The receptors here all came from a man aged 45 to 65 with COVID-19, enrolled during active disease.

The V and J genes are TRBV9 and TRBJ2-3; 7 bases match TRBD2. The V segment lost 2 bases and the J segment 2 bases; nucleotides outside the gene matches: 2. The CDR3 is 14 residues long. Germline V gene data show CDR1 as SGDLS and CDR2 as YYNGEE. DNA of the CDR3: TGTGCCAGCAGCGTTGCGGGAGACACAGATACGCAGTATTTT. This sequence encodes CASSVAGDTDTQYF.

The chain combines TRBV12-3 or TRBV12-4 with TRBJ1-2, with D possibly being TRBD1 (6 bases). The CDR3 runs to 11 residues. V lost 6 bases and J lost 8, with 10 bases in between. The CDR3 DNA reads as TGTGCCAGCAGCAACAGGGTCGGCTACACCTTC. Amino acids: CASSNRVGYTF.

The rearrangement links TRBV14 to TRBJ1-6, with D unresolved. In germline, CDR1 is SGHDN, CDR2 FVKESK. The V gene lost 4 bases and the J gene lost 10 bases, with 11 bases spanning the gap. This CDR3 spans 13 amino acids. The CDR3, as DNA: TGTGCCAGCAGCCCCCATCCGGGGTCACCCCTCCACTTT. Residues: CASSPHPGSPLHF.

The rearrangement joins TRBV5-4 to TRBJ1-1, with 9 bases matching TRBD1. This CDR3 has 16 residues. Germline V gene sequence: CDR1 SGHNT, CDR2 YYREEE (reference sequence). J lost 3 bases, V lost 1 base, and 7 bases had no gene match. The chain's CDR3 is CASSLTGGLRDTEAFF. DNA of the CDR3: TGTGCCAGCAGCTTGACAGGGGGCTTGCGAGACACTGAAGCTTTCTTT.

This chain uses TRBV19 with TRBJ1-1; no clear D. V dropped 8 bases and J dropped 3 bases, with 16 bases sitting between them. There are 14 residues in the CDR3. CDR1 is LNHDA, CDR2 SQIVND, per germline (reference sequence). CDR3 bases: TGTGCCAGTCAAAGAGGAGGCATGGACACTGAAGCTTTCTTT. It specifies CASQRGGMDTEAFF.

This chain uses TRBV6-5 with TRBJ2-5, with 7 bases matching TRBD2. Germline CDR1 and CDR2: MNHEY and SVGAGI. Trimming cost V 6 bases and J 0 bases; bases outside gene matches: 4. CDR3 size: 14 residues. The CDR3 nucleotides read TGTGCCAGCAGCCCACTAGCGAACCAAGAGACCCAGTACTTC. Its protein is CASSPLANQETQYF.

The chain combines TRBV30 with TRBJ1-5; perhaps TRBD1 as D (6 bases). The V gene's germline CDR1 is GTSNPN and CDR2 SVGIG (reference sequence). Trimming left V 1 base short and J 5 bases short, with 15 bases between. This CDR3 is 15 amino acids long. The DNA for the CDR3 is TGTGCCTGGAGTGGGGGGACAACGGAGGATCAGCCCCAGCATTTT. It codes for CAWSGGTTEDQPQHF.

This chain connects TRBV5-1 to TRBJ2-1; weak D call: TRBD1 (6 bases). Trimming left V 0 bases short and J 9 bases short, with 16 bases between. The CDR3 covers 15 residues. Germline loops: CDR1 SGHRS, CDR2 YFSETQ. In DNA form, the CDR3 reads TGCGCCAGCAGCTTGGCCTCAGGGGTTACCGGTGAGCAGTTCTTC. Its protein is CASSLASGVTGEQFF.

This chain joins TRBV6-2 or TRBV6-3 and TRBJ1-2; 9 bases agree with TRBD1. The junction had 21 bases not matched to a gene; V was cut back by 2 bases and J by 14 bases. Germline V gene sequence: CDR1 MNHEY, CDR2 SVGEGT. The CDR3 runs to 17 residues. CDR3 sequence (DNA): TGTGCCAGCAGTTACCCATCCCAGGACAGGGGAGCTTCTATATCGACCTTC. It translates to CASSYPSQDRGASISTF.

CDR3: CSVEGGTFNEQFF. As DNA, the CDR3 is TGCAGCGTTGAAGGGGGGACTTTCAATGAGCAGTTCTTC. V usage is TRBV29-1 and J usage is TRBJ2-1; tentatively, D is TRBD2 (6 bases). V shed 1 base and J shed 6 bases, with 10 bases lying between them. The CDR3 has 13 amino acids. CDR1 is SQVTM, CDR2 ANQGSEA, per germline.

This clone appeared a few times. The V gene is TRBV2, the J gene TRBJ1-5; 7 positions match TRBD1. From germline, CDR1 is SNHLY and CDR2 FYNNEI. The CDR3 consists of 16 residues. V was clipped by 3 bases and J by 1 base; unmatched bases: 6. The CDR3 region has the DNA TGTGCCAGCAGTGATGGGTACAGGGGCAGCAATCAGCCCCAGCATTTT. This sequence encodes CASSDGYRGSNQPQHF.

This sequence joins TRBV19 and TRBJ2-1; D is unresolved. V gave up 2 bases and J gave up 7 bases, with 3 bases separating them. Germline CDR1 LNHDA, CDR2 SQIVND (reference sequence). The CDR3 is 11 amino acids. CDR3 sequence: CASSIQNEQFF. DNA of the CDR3: TGTGCCAGTAGTATACAGAATGAGCAGTTCTTC. The full variable domain, in which reference TRBV19 and TRBJ2-1 provide the parts outside the CDR3, is DGGITQSPKYLFRKEGQNVTLSCEQNLNHDAMYWYRQDPGQGLRLIYYSQIVNDFQKGDIAEGYSVSREKKESFPLTVTSAQKNPTAFYLCASSIQNEQFFGPGTRLTVL.

The chain couples TRBV30 to TRBJ2-2, with a possible D match to TRBD1 (6 bases). Germline V gene lookup returns CDR1 GTSNPN and CDR2 SVGIG (reference sequence). Between the trimmed V and J ends, which lost 4 bases and 6 bases, there was a span of 12 bases. The length of the CDR3 is 13 residues. As DNA, the CDR3 is TGTGCCTGGACCCAGGGGAGCGCCGGGGAGCTGTTTTTT. Translation: CAWTQGSAGELFF.

This clone occurred once. This chain connects TRBV7-6 to TRBJ2-2; 12 positions match TRBD2. V dropped 2 bases and J dropped 4; count of bases not matched to a gene: 8. The germline V gene has CDR1 SGHVS and CDR2 FNYEAQ. This CDR3 is built from 18 residues. CDR3 coding DNA: TGTGCCAGCAGCTTACGGACTAGCGGGGCCTCGGGCACCGGGGAGCTGTTTTTT. This translates into CASSLRTSGASGTGELFF.

The chain has TRBV6-1 and TRBJ2-7; D perhaps matches TRBD2 (5 bases). Deletions cut 1 base from V and 0 bases from J, with 13 bases between. Germline lookup yields CDR1 MNHNS and CDR2 SASEGT. This CDR3 has 16 amino acids. CDR3: CASSEVVGGSSYEQYF. For the CDR3, the DNA is TGTGCCAGCAGTGAAGTTGTGGGTGGGAGCTCCTACGAGCAGTACTTC.

The chain recombines TRBV30 with TRBJ1-2; D is ambiguous. The CDR3 length is 13 residues. Germline CDR1 reads GTSNPN; CDR2 reads SVGIG (reference sequence). Trimming took off 1 base at V and 7 bases at J, with 13 bases between the two ends. The chain's CDR3 is CAWSGQQIIGYTF. DNA for the CDR3: TGTGCCTGGAGTGGACAACAGATTATTGGCTACACCTTC. Combining the CDR3 with reference TRBV30 and TRBJ1-2 gives the whole variable domain SQTIHQWPATLVQPVGSPLSLECTVEGTSNPNLYWYRQAAGRGLQLLFYSVGIGQISSEVPQNLSASRPQDRQFILSSKKLLLSDSGFYLCAWSGQQIIGYTFGSGTRLTVV.

The rearrangement links TRBV28 to TRBJ1-6, with 8 bases aligning to TRBD1. Germline CDR1 reads MDHEN; CDR2 reads SYDVKM. The CDR3 is 14 amino acids. Trimming cost V 6 bases and J 6 bases; bases outside gene matches: 4. The CDR3 coding sequence is TGTGCCAGCAGGAAACAGGGGGGTAATTCACCCCTCCACTTT. Translation: CASRKQGGNSPLHF.

CDR3 residues: CASSGRSEQYF. In DNA form, the CDR3 reads TGTGCCAGCAGTGGGAGAAGCGAGCAGTACTTC. The chain combines TRBV5-4 with TRBJ2-7; D perhaps matches TRBD2 (5 bases). There are 11 residues in the CDR3. The V end was cut by 5 bases, the J end by 6 bases, with 9 bases between. The germline CDR1 and CDR2 sequences are SGHNT and YYREEE (reference sequence).

The gene calls are TRBV19 and TRBJ1-1; D ambiguous. V lost 2 bases to trimming and J lost 8 bases, with 9 bases between them. This CDR3 is 12 amino acids long. Germline values: CDR1 LNHDA, CDR2 SQIVND (reference sequence). Here the CDR3 DNA reads TGTGCCAGTAGTATATTTCCCCAAGAAGCTTTCTTT. Translation gives CASSIFPQEAFF.

The gene calls are TRBV28 and TRBJ1-5; D gene uncertain. CDR1 and CDR2 from the germline V gene are MDHEN and SYDVKM. The germline V and J ends were trimmed by 3 bases and 4 bases, with 10 bases remaining between them. This CDR3 is built from 14 residues. CDR3 nucleotide sequence: TGTGCCAGCAGTTTCTACGGTGAGAATCAGCCCCAGCATTTT. It yields the protein CASSFYGENQPQHF.

The DNA of the CDR3 is TGTGCCAGCTCATCCAACCGGGCGGGAGATACGCAGTATTTT. Amino acid sequence: CASSSNRAGDTQYF. This chain uses TRBV18 with TRBJ2-3; D might be TRBD2 (5 bases). CDR3 length equals 14 residues. Germline CDR1 and CDR2: KGHSH and LQKENI. V lost 5 bases to trimming and J lost 5 bases, with 14 bases between them.

The chain carries TRBV28 and TRBJ1-4; D remains unclear. The V end was cut by 3 bases, the J end by 0 bases, with 8 bases between. Germline CDR1 is MDHEN and CDR2 is SYDVKM. The CDR3 consists of 15 residues. In nucleotides, the CDR3 is TGTGCCAGCAGTTTGAGCGGGACAACTAATGAAAAACTGTTTTTT. Its translation is CASSLSGTTNEKLFF.

Written as DNA, the CDR3 is TGTGCCAGCAGCTCCGGGTCTAACCCCGGGGAGCTGTTTTTT. It translates to CASSSGSNPGELFF. This chain joins TRBV7-9 and TRBJ2-2; D remains unclear. The CDR3 length is 14 residues. The V end was cut by 4 bases, the J end by 6 bases, with 12 bases between. From germline, CDR1 is SEHNR and CDR2 FQNEAQ (reference sequence).

This chain joins TRBV5-1 and TRBJ1-2; D is possibly TRBD1 (5 bases). Trimming removed 0 bases from V and 8 bases from J, with 20 bases in between. The CDR3 loop spans 16 amino acids. The V gene's germline CDR1 is SGHRS and CDR2 YFSETQ. This CDR3 reads CASSLGARTSFGGYTF. DNA of the CDR3: TGCGCCAGCAGCTTGGGGGCTAGGACAAGCTTCGGGGGCTACACCTTC.

V gene TRBV5-1 combines with J gene TRBJ2-7, with 9 bases aligning to TRBD2. CDR3 length: 16 amino acids. V gave up 2 bases and J gave up 1 base; unmatched junction bases: 7. Germline CDR1 reads SGHRS; CDR2 reads YFSETQ. CDR3 sequence reads: CASSFIGGRESYEQYF. CDR3 in DNA: TGCGCCAGCAGCTTCATAGGCGGGAGGGAGTCCTACGAGCAGTACTTC. Using reference TRBV5-1 and TRBJ2-7 for the parts outside the CDR3, the full variable domain is KAGVTQTPRYLIKTRGQQVTLSCSPISGHRSVSWYQQTPGQGLQFLFEYFSETQRNKGNFPGRFSGRQFSNSRSEMNVSTLELGDSALYLCASSFIGGRESYEQYFGPGTRLTVT.

This clone appeared once. The chain has TRBV9 and TRBJ2-4; D is perhaps TRBD1 (6 bases). The germline CDR1 and CDR2 sequences are SGDLS and YYNGEE. Trimming stripped 0 bases from V and 7 bases from J, with 17 bases between. The CDR3 is 16 residues long. The CDR3 region is CASSVEALLQGNIQYF. CDR3 bases: TGTGCCAGCAGCGTAGAGGCCCTACTACAGGGTAACATTCAGTACTTC.

This chain joins TRBV2 and TRBJ1-1; TRBD1 matches at 11 bases. The CDR3 runs to 14 residues. Looked up from germline, CDR1 is SNHLY and CDR2 is FYNNEI. Unmatched junction bases numbered 4, after V lost 6 bases and J lost 4 bases. CDR3 sequence: CASRPGTGGTEAFF. CDR3 DNA: TGTGCCAGCAGACCCGGGACAGGGGGCACTGAAGCTTTCTTT.